This record concerns one TCR beta chain sequence. Method: immunoSEQ multiplex PCR; TCRdb's copy keeps in-frame clones and lacks some. The sample records fewer than 110,000 clones, roughly 87% being singletons. The source of the sample is a study of T cell responses to AZD1222 COVID-19 vaccine. The germline V and J ends were trimmed by 7 bases and 0 bases, with 17 bases remaining between them. Germline V CDR1 and CDR2: SGDLS, YYNGEE. The CDR3 consists of 16 residues. This specimen was peripheral blood, taken on day 0 of AZD1222 vaccination. The chain employs TRBV9 and TRBJ1-3, with D possibly being TRBD1 (6 bases). The origin of this receptor is an adult in good health. The CDR3 region is CASPDRRRDSGNTIYF. For the CDR3, the DNA is TGTGCCAGCCCGGACAGACGGAGAGACTCTGGAAACACCATATATTTT.